This TCR beta chain was recorded in a study of type 1 regulatory T cells. Study overall: An in vitro protocol generated T-allo10, a Tr1-enriched, alloantigen-specific CD4 T cell product. Study results and limitations: Compared with non-Tr1 cells, Tr1 cells showed a narrower TCR repertoire.

TCRdb called the reads again in MiXCR, with one record for every CDR3 protein. The data show more than 50,000 distinct CDR3 sequences, 62% seen once. On this clonotype: What it recognizes is unknown.

CDR1 MNHEY and CDR2 SMNVEV come from the germline V gene (reference sequence). This CDR3 is built from 12 residues. Trimming took 7 bases from V and 2 from J, leaving 6 bases between them. The sequenced sample was cultured non-Tr1 T cells, either the whole culture or a sorted T cell fraction (not recorded which). This TCR was recovered from a human donor in good health. The V call is TRBV27, the J call TRBJ2-1; D is ambiguous. The CDR3 loop is CASKTPYNEQFF. The CDR3 bases are TGTGCCAGCAAAACCCCCTACAATGAGCAGTTCTTC.